This T cell receptor beta chain comes out of a study of cytomegalovirus exposure and HLA in healthy donors. Clones were sequenced by immunoSEQ multiplex PCR, and TCRdb holds only the in-frame ones, with some missing. Here the sample spans a few hundred thousand clones, just over 85% being singletons. Donors came from a validation cohort of 90 to 150 subjects, distinct from the first 666-subject cohort. Note on this clone: Its antigen remains unidentified.

Study conclusions and caveats: The study designated over 150 TCR beta chains cytomegalovirus-associated.

CDR1 and CDR2 from the germline V gene are SNHLY and FYNNEI. J was trimmed by 1 base and V by 7 bases; bases with no gene match: 11. This CDR3 is 16 amino acids long. This sequence was found in a woman between 18 and 30 years old in good health and CMV-seronegative. Sequencing was performed on PBMCs. The gene calls are TRBV2 and TRBJ2-7; 9 positions agree with TRBD2. CDR3 sequence reads: CASTLNVAGGSYEQYF. The CDR3 DNA sequence: TGTGCCAGCACCCTCAATGTGGCGGGAGGGTCCTACGAGCAGTACTTC.